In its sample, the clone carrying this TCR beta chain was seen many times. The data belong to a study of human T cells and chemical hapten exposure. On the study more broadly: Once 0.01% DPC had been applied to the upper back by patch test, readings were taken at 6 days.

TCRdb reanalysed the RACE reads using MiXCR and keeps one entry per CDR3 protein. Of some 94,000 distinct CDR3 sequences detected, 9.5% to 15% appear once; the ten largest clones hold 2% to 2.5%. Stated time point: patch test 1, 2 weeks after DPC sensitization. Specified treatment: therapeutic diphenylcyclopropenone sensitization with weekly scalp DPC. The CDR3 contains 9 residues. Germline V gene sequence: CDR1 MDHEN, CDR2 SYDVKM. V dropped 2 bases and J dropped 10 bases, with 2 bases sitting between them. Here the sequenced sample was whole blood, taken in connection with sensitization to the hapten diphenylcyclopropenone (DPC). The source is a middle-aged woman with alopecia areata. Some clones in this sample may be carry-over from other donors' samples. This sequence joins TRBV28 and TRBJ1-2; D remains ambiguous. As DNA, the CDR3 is TGTGCCAGCAGTTTACCCTACACCTTC. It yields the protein CASSLPYTF.